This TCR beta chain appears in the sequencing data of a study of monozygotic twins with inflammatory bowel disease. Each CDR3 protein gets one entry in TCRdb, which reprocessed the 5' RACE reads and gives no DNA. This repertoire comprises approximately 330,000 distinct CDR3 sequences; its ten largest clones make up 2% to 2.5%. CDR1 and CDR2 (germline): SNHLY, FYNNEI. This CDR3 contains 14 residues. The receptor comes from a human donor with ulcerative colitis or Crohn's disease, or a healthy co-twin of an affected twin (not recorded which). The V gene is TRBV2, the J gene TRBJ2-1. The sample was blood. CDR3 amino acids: CASSEREPYNEQFF.